The clone carrying this TCR beta chain was picked up many times. The antigen is undetermined. The sample is drawn from a study of identical twins. Study-level results: Invariant populations such as MAIT and iNKT cells could partly muddle zero-insertion analyses. It was out-of-frame TCR alpha sharing in monozygotic twins that models underestimated.

Per the germline V gene, CDR1 is DFQATT and CDR2 is SNEGSKA (reference sequence). The CDR3 contains 13 residues. The V and J ends lost 7 bases and 8 bases, in that order; junction bases with no gene match: 6. One entry per CDR3 protein results from TCRdb running MiXCR on the 5' RACE reads. This table has nearly 200,000 distinct CDR3 sequences, 15% to 20% appearing once. The data were also submitted as part of a second study, on T cells expressing NK-cell markers. That source notes: According to the study, TCR beta repertoires originated from sorted CD3+CD56+NKG2C+, CD3+CD56+NKG2C- and CD3+CD56-NKG2C+ T cells.

This receptor was identified in a woman aged 18-29 years in good health. The chain recombines TRBV20-1 with TRBJ1-4; 11 positions agree with TRBD1. Sequencing was done on a sample of CD8+ T cells sorted from blood. CDR3 nucleotides: TGCAGTGGCCGGGACAGGGGGGAAGAAAAACTGTTTTTT. Translation gives CSGRDRGEEKLFF.